Listed below are T cell receptor beta chains from one sample, sequenced in a study of cytomegalovirus exposure and HLA in healthy donors. Method: immunoSEQ multiplex PCR; TCRdb's copy keeps in-frame clones and lacks some. The repertoire holds some 120,000 clones, roughly three quarters seen once, with roughly 3% in the top ten. The sample taken for sequencing was PBMCs. The receptors originated from a man under 40 in good health and CMV-seronegative. The CDR3 runs from the conserved cysteine through the conserved F or W. A D gene is named only where the DNA matches it firmly. Not all rows give a size; the values are once, few, many and, for expanded clones, a class.

CDR3 DNA: TGCGCCAGCAGCTTGGTTTCCGTGACAGGGAGACAGACTGAAGCTTTCTTT
CDR3 protein: CASSLVSVTGRQTEAFF
clone size: -
V gene: TRBV5-1
J gene: TRBJ1-1
D gene: TRBD1

CDR3 DNA: TGTGCCAGCAGTTACTCCGGACTTGCAGCCAAAAACATTCAGTACTTC
CDR3 protein: CASSYSGLAAKNIQYF
clone size: -
V gene: TRBV6-5
J gene: TRBJ2-4
D gene: -

CDR3 DNA: TGTGCCAGCAGTTCAGAACTAGCGGGGGGGCCAAGAGAGACCCAGTACTTC
CDR3 protein: CASSSELAGGPRETQYF
clone size: -
V gene: TRBV27
J gene: TRBJ2-5
D gene: TRBD2

CDR3 DNA: TGTGCCAGCGGTGGAGGTCCCTACGAGCAGTACTTC
CDR3 protein: CASGGGPYEQYF
clone size: -
V gene: TRBV6-1
J gene: TRBJ2-7
D gene: -

CDR3 DNA: TGTGCCAGCAGCCAAACTAGCGGGGTATACGAGCAGTACTTC
CDR3 protein: CASSQTSGVYEQYF
clone size: -
V gene: TRBV13
J gene: TRBJ2-7
D gene: TRBD2

CDR3 DNA: TGTGCCAGCAGCTTTAGCGACGAGGGCTACACCTTC
CDR3 protein: CASSFSDEGYTF
clone size: -
V gene: TRBV7-9
J gene: TRBJ1-2
D gene: -

CDR3 DNA: TGCGCCAGCAGCCCCCCCGGACAGGACTATGGCTACACCTTC
CDR3 protein: CASSPPGQDYGYTF
clone size: -
V gene: TRBV4-3
J gene: TRBJ1-2
D gene: TRBD1

CDR3 DNA: TGCGCCAGCAGCTTGGCAGGGGACGAGGGCTACACCTTC
CDR3 protein: CASSLAGDEGYTF
clone size: few
V gene: TRBV5-1
J gene: TRBJ1-2
D gene: -

CDR3 DNA: TGTGCCAGCAGCTCCCCTCGCAGCGGAGAGGCCCCCTACGAGCAGTACTTC
CDR3 protein: CASSSPRSGEAPYEQYF
clone size: -
V gene: TRBV7-2
J gene: TRBJ2-7
D gene: -

CDR3 DNA: TGTGCCAGCAGCTCAGACAGGGTTGGCGAAAAACTGTTTTTT
CDR3 protein: CASSSDRVGEKLFF
clone size: -
V gene: TRBV7-9
J gene: TRBJ1-4
D gene: TRBD1

CDR3 DNA: TGTGCCAGCAGCTTAGGTCCTAGCGGGAGTACAGATACGCAGTATTTT
CDR3 protein: CASSLGPSGSTDTQYF
clone size: -
V gene: TRBV7-6
J gene: TRBJ2-3
D gene: TRBD2

CDR3 DNA: TGCAGCGTTGCAGGACATGGCGACACCGGGGAGCTGTTTTTT
CDR3 protein: CSVAGHGDTGELFF
clone size: few
V gene: TRBV29-1
J gene: TRBJ2-2
D gene: -

CDR3 DNA: TGTGCCAGCAGCTTAGGCTTGGCTAGCGTCCAGCAAGACACAGATACGCAGTATTTT
CDR3 protein: CASSLGLASVQQDTDTQYF
clone size: few
V gene: TRBV7-6
J gene: TRBJ2-3
D gene: -

CDR3 DNA: TGCGCCAGCAGCCAAGAAGTCAACTTTAATTCACCCCTCCACTTT
CDR3 protein: CASSQEVNFNSPLHF
clone size: -
V gene: TRBV4-3
J gene: TRBJ1-6
D gene: -

CDR3 DNA: TGTGCCAGCAGCTTAGGGCGGTCCACAGATACGCAGTATTTT
CDR3 protein: CASSLGRSTDTQYF
clone size: -
V gene: TRBV7-2
J gene: TRBJ2-3
D gene: -

CDR3 DNA: TGTGCCAGCAGTTCGCTAGCGGGAGCCATCAATGAGCAGTTCTTC
CDR3 protein: CASSSLAGAINEQFF
clone size: -
V gene: TRBV27
J gene: TRBJ2-1
D gene: TRBD2

CDR3 DNA: TGTGCCAGTACCACGACAGGGACCAAAGGACGTAATGAAAAACTGTTTTTT
CDR3 protein: CASTTTGTKGRNEKLFF
clone size: -
V gene: TRBV28
J gene: TRBJ1-4
D gene: TRBD1

CDR3 DNA: TGTGCCAGCAGTGAAGCCGGACTAGGTGATGGTACGCAGTATTTT
CDR3 protein: CASSEAGLGDGTQYF
clone size: -
V gene: TRBV2
J gene: TRBJ2-3
D gene: TRBD2

CDR3 DNA: TGCGCCAGCAGCCCCAGCGGCCCTAGCACAGATACGCAGTATTTT
CDR3 protein: CASSPSGPSTDTQYF
clone size: -
V gene: TRBV5-1
J gene: TRBJ2-3
D gene: -

CDR3 DNA: TGTGCCAGTAGTATAGGCCAGGGTTCCTACGAGCAGTACTTC
CDR3 protein: CASSIGQGSYEQYF
clone size: -
V gene: TRBV19
J gene: TRBJ2-7
D gene: -

CDR3 DNA: TGTGCCACCAGCAGAGGGCAGGGAACTCAGCCCCAGCATTTT
CDR3 protein: CATSRGQGTQPQHF
clone size: -
V gene: TRBV15
J gene: TRBJ1-5
D gene: -

CDR3 DNA: TGCGCCAGCAGCTTGGTAGCGGGGTCTAGCACAGATACGCAGTATTTT
CDR3 protein: CASSLVAGSSTDTQYF
clone size: -
V gene: TRBV5-1
J gene: TRBJ2-3
D gene: TRBD2

CDR3 DNA: TGTGCCAGCAGTTCGACAGGGAGAACCCTCCACTTT
CDR3 protein: CASSSTGRTLHF
clone size: -
V gene: TRBV28
J gene: TRBJ1-6
D gene: TRBD1

CDR3 DNA: TGTGCCAGCAGCCAAGCAAGGGGGCGAGTCTATGGCTACACCTTC
CDR3 protein: CASSQARGRVYGYTF
clone size: once
V gene: TRBV14
J gene: TRBJ1-2
D gene: TRBD1

CDR3 DNA: TGTGCCAGCAGCTTAACAAGGACAGGGCTCACTGAAGCTTTCTTT
CDR3 protein: CASSLTRTGLTEAFF
clone size: -
V gene: TRBV7-3
J gene: TRBJ1-1
D gene: TRBD1

CDR3 DNA: TGTGCCAGCAGTGAATCCGCCTACGAGCAGTACTTC
CDR3 protein: CASSESAYEQYF
clone size: -
V gene: TRBV6-1
J gene: TRBJ2-7
D gene: -

CDR3 DNA: TGTGCCAGCAAACTAGCGGGGGGTAGCACAGATACGCAGTATTTT
CDR3 protein: CASKLAGGSTDTQYF
clone size: -
V gene: TRBV7-2
J gene: TRBJ2-3
D gene: TRBD2

CDR3 DNA: TGTGCCAGCAGTGAAGAACCGGGTAGCTCCTACGAGCAGTACTTC
CDR3 protein: CASSEEPGSSYEQYF
clone size: -
V gene: TRBV6-1
J gene: TRBJ2-7
D gene: -

CDR3 DNA: TGTGCCAGTACGGGACAGAGGAACACTGAAGCTTTCTTT
CDR3 protein: CASTGQRNTEAFF
clone size: few
V gene: TRBV19
J gene: TRBJ1-1
D gene: TRBD1

CDR3 DNA: TGCGCCAGCAGCTTGGAGGGGACACGGGAAAAACTGTTTTTT
CDR3 protein: CASSLEGTREKLFF
clone size: -
V gene: TRBV5-1
J gene: TRBJ1-4
D gene: -

CDR3 DNA: TGTGCCAGCAGCTTAGGACTAGCGGGACACGAGCAGTACTTC
CDR3 protein: CASSLGLAGHEQYF
clone size: -
V gene: TRBV7-9
J gene: TRBJ2-7
D gene: TRBD2

CDR3 DNA: TGTGCCTGGAGTGTTCAGGGCAACCAAAATGGCTACACCTTC
CDR3 protein: CAWSVQGNQNGYTF
clone size: once
V gene: TRBV30
J gene: TRBJ1-2
D gene: -

CDR3 DNA: TGTGCCAGCAGCCAAGGGGGGACAGGGGGCCGAACTAGCACAGATACGCAGTATTTT
CDR3 protein: CASSQGGTGGRTSTDTQYF
clone size: -
V gene: TRBV4-2
J gene: TRBJ2-3
D gene: TRBD1